These T cell receptor beta chains were read from a single sample in a study of neurological immune-mediated disorders. Via MiXCR, TCRdb re-called the 5' RACE reads, giving one row per CDR3 protein. The repertoire holds 84,000 or so distinct CDR3 sequences, with approximately 13% as singletons. Source material: PBMCs. These receptors were obtained from a female donor with HTLV-1-associated myelopathy (HAM/TSP). CDR3s leave out the opening cysteine and the closing phenylalanine or tryptophan.

TRBV5-1 | ASSLGVASGDTQY
TRBV29-1 | SASTGKGSNEKLF
TRBV11-2 | ASSQDREDGELF
TRBV7-9 | ASSPGRTRTYEQY
TRBV2 | ASSETGTFWDEQF
TRBV12-3/TRBV12-4 | ASSLEAGRSDEQY
TRBV3-1 | ASSQGAASYEQY
TRBV6-5 | ASRIRGQTGELF
TRBV10-3 | AISESYPDSPGYEQY
TRBV6-6 | ASSYSTPSYEQY
TRBV5-1 | ASRRAPDGPNEKLF
TRBV7-9 | ASIPNRGSEAF
TRBV7-8 | ASSAGRGTNTGELF
TRBV18 | ASSLSRTPTPADTQY
TRBV20-1 | SARPGQRSYGYT
TRBV7-9 | ASLPDRVNEQF
TRBV4-2 | ASSQVVFGNTIY
TRBV3-1 | ASSQGWGEQY
TRBV5-1 | ASSPILSDTDTQY
TRBV7-8 | ASSDPGAGTAQY
TRBV5-1 | ASSLVSPSANTGELF
TRBV6-5 | ASSYEDRGNSPLH
TRBV9 | ASSVPEGARTDTQY
TRBV20-1 | SARDPRGGAYNEQF
TRBV4-1 | ASSQASGGISYEQY
TRBV6-4 | ASSDSIGGGTGELF
TRBV5-1 | ASSDGETQY
TRBV10-1 | ASSGNQETQY
TRBV5-1 | ASSLDQASQKVQY
TRBV5-1 | ASSLTGVSYNEQF
TRBV7-9 | ASSTGELF
TRBV9 | ASSDFTGELF
TRBV10-1 | ASSPGHTQY
TRBV7-2 | ASSLDAGQETQY
TRBV7-2 | ASSLGPITGELF
TRBV5-1 | ASSATGTGPDTQY
TRBV5-1 | ASSITRGPASTDTQY
TRBV12-3/TRBV12-4 | ASSLSLGDDYNEQF
TRBV6-1 | ASRPSGGTDNEQF
TRBV3-1 | ASSQVAGNYEQY
TRBV20-1 | SARAGGAGELF
TRBV12-3/TRBV12-4 | ASSKPMEVNTEAF
TRBV3-1 | ASSQNIPGIDEQF
TRBV5-1 | ASSLGSTISETQY
TRBV27 | ASSVLTTGYEQY
TRBV10-3 | AINLPERASTDTQY
TRBV28 | ASNSGGLGDTQY
TRBV20-1 | SAKGASGGVEQF